What follows describes a single T cell receptor (beta chain). This specimen belongs to a study of blood T cell repertoires in COVID-19. Study overall: Samples representing acute and convalescent COVID-19 were sourced from the United States, Italy and Spain. In each case, the material was cDNA or gDNA derived from T cells, B-cell-depleted T cells, or PBMCs.

Authors' processing steps: Nucleated cell number was recorded as an estimate derived from reference gene primer amplification. Some clones are missing from TCRdb's copy, which holds only in-frame ones; the method was immunoSEQ multiplex PCR. That table is the source of V, J and clone size, and D and trimming were worked out from the DNA. The sample includes roughly 60,000 clones, 88% of them seen just once. V was clipped by 0 bases and J by 5 bases; unmatched bases: 7. This CDR3 contains 17 residues. Germline V gene sequence: CDR1 LGHDT, CDR2 YNNKEL (reference sequence). The sample taken for sequencing was peripheral blood. This chain links TRBV3-1 (or the pseudogene TRBV3-2) with TRBJ2-5; 12 bases agree with TRBD2. The TCR originated in a human donor in a cohort sampled during active COVID-19. The CDR3 region is CASSQDGLAGGGETQYF. In DNA form, the CDR3 reads TGTGCCAGCAGCCAAGATGGTCTAGCGGGAGGGGGGGAGACCCAGTACTTC.